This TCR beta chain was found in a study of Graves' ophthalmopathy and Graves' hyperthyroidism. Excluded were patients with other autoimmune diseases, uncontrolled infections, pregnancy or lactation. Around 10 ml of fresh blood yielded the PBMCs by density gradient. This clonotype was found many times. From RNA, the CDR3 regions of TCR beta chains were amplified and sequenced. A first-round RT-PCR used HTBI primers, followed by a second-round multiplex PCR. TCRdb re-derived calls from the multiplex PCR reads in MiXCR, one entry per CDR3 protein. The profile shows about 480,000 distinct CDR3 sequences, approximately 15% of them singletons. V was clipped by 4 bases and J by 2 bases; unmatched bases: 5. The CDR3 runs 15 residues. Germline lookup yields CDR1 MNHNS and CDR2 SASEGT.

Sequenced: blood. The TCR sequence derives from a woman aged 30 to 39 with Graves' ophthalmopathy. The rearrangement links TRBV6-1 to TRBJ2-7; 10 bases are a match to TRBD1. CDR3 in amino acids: CASSAPGQGTYEQYF. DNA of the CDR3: TGTGCCAGCAGTGCCCCGGGACAGGGGACCTACGAGCAGTACTTC.